This TCR beta chain was profiled in a study of response to subunit inactivated influenza vaccine. V gave up 7 bases and J gave up 5 bases, with 15 bases separating them. CDR3 size: 12 residues. Germline lookup yields CDR1 SQVTM and CDR2 ANQGSEA. Regarding this clonotype: The target antigen is unknown.

Study observations and caveats: Every seasonal influenza vaccination brings in few new T cells, the authors suggested.

TCRdb reprocessed the RT-PCR reads with MiXCR, giving one entry per CDR3 protein. The sample shows around 710,000 distinct CDR3 sequences, roughly 13% of them seen only once. This receptor was identified in a man aged 45 to 65 who received an inactivated influenza vaccine. Sequenced material: PBMCs from blood, taken around 15 days before vaccination. The chain couples TRBV29-1 to TRBJ2-7, with D perhaps being TRBD1 or TRBD2 (5 bases each). This CDR3 is CSARWGSDEQYF. The CDR3 DNA sequence: TGCAGCGCCCGCTGGGGGTCGGACGAGCAGTACTTC.